This TCR beta chain was recorded in a study of blood T cells in healthy people across ages. Study outcomes and limitations: Naive T cell percentage showed a strong correlation with the diversity of TCR beta.

About this clonotype: Its antigen is undetermined.

CDR3 length: 13 residues. The V segment lost 5 bases and the J segment 7 bases; nucleotides outside the gene matches: 9. The V gene's germline CDR1 is DFQATT and CDR2 SNEGSKA (reference sequence). Next came a second PCR, run for roughly 6 to 11 cycles, which used a sample-barcoded 5' primer along with a J-beta primer mix. TCRdb reprocessed the 5' RACE reads via MiXCR and lists one record per CDR3 protein. Among about 1.6 million distinct CDR3 sequences, about 31% were seen once, and the ten largest hold roughly 12%. Sequenced material: blood. This clonotype was sampled from a woman between 25 and 40 years old in good health. The chain employs TRBV20-1 and TRBJ2-7; 9 nucleotides line up with TRBD2. The CDR3 loop reads CSAYTGTSTEQYF. The DNA of the CDR3 is TGCAGTGCTTATACCGGGACTAGCACAGAGCAGTACTTC.